This T cell receptor beta chain was profiled in a study of blood T cell repertoires in COVID-19. TCRdb keeps only in-frame clones here, not all; method: immunoSEQ multiplex PCR. This sample carries about 120,000 clones, over 70% of them seen once, and the ten largest clones take roughly 1.6%. Looked up from germline, CDR1 is LGHDT and CDR2 is YNNKEL (reference sequence). The CDR3 is 14 amino acids. The V gene end was trimmed by 1 base and the J gene end by 6 bases; junction bases not matched to a gene: 3. Sequenced: peripheral blood. The V and J genes are TRBV3-1 (or the pseudogene TRBV3-2) and TRBJ2-1; 7 nucleotides match TRBD2. This clonotype originated in a man aged 45 to 65 with acute or convalescent COVID-19. The CDR3 nucleotides are TGTGCCAGCAGCCAAGGACTAGCCGCCAATGAGCAGTTCTTC. It translates to CASSQGLAANEQFF.